These 30 T cell receptor beta chains came from one sample sequenced in a study of blood T cell repertoires in COVID-19. TCRdb's table, derived via immunoSEQ multiplex PCR, lists solely in-frame clones and lacks some. Among more than 95,000 clones, around 87% were seen once, and the ten largest hold roughly 15%. The sequencing input was peripheral blood. Source of these receptors: a middle-aged man with acute or convalescent COVID-19.

The chain is built from TRBV7-9 and TRBJ2-3; unclear D gene. From germline, CDR1 is SEHNR and CDR2 FQNEAQ (reference sequence). Trimming took off 3 bases at V and 0 bases at J, with 7 bases between the two ends. The CDR3 totals 14 residues. CDR3 in amino acids: CASSLTSSTDTQYF. Here the CDR3 DNA reads TGTGCCAGCAGCTTGACTTCTAGCACAGATACGCAGTATTTT.

The V call is TRBV11-2, the J call TRBJ1-2; the D is unclear. Per the germline V gene, CDR1 is SGHAT and CDR2 is FQNNGV. This CDR3 has 14 residues. V gave up 1 base and J gave up 6 bases, with 12 bases separating them. The CDR3 sequence: CASSLAGRLNGYTF. The CDR3 DNA reads TGTGCCAGCAGCTTAGCTGGCAGGCTAAATGGCTACACCTTC.

The chain employs TRBV7-9 and TRBJ2-7; TRBD2 is a possible D gene (5 bases). Between the trimmed V and J ends, which lost 3 bases and 4 bases, there was a span of 13 bases. The CDR3 has 14 residues. Germline loops: CDR1 SEHNR, CDR2 FQNEAQ (reference sequence). The chain's CDR3 is CASSFGEGEYEQYF. In DNA form, the CDR3 reads TGTGCCAGCAGCTTCGGGGAAGGAGAATACGAGCAGTACTTC.

The rearrangement links TRBV20-1 to TRBJ2-1, with a possible D match to TRBD2 (5 bases). The length of the CDR3 is 10 residues. Trimming shortened V by 6 bases and J by 8 bases, and 8 bases separated the two germline ends. Germline assignment: CDR1 DFQATT and CDR2 SNEGSKA (reference sequence). In nucleotides, the CDR3 is TGCAGTGCAGCGGCCGATGAGCAGTTCTTC. Translating it yields CSAAADEQFF.

This clone appeared a single time. V and J are TRBV19 and TRBJ2-1; TRBD2 might be the D (5 bases). With 6 bases removed from V and 0 bases from J, the gap between germline ends came to 12 bases. In germline, CDR1 is LNHDA, CDR2 SQIVND (reference sequence). This CDR3 contains 15 residues. This chain's CDR3 is CASSDLASSYNEQFF. Here the CDR3 DNA reads TGTGCCAGTAGCGACCTAGCCAGCTCCTACAATGAGCAGTTCTTC. The whole variable domain, remainder taken from reference TRBV19 and TRBJ2-1, is DGGITQSPKYLFRKEGQNVTLSCEQNLNHDAMYWYRQDPGQGLRLIYYSQIVNDFQKGDIAEGYSVSREKKESFPLTVTSAQKNPTAFYLCASSDLASSYNEQFFGPGTRLTVL.

This clone has just one count. V gene TRBV13 combines with J gene TRBJ1-2; no reliable D call. Germline CDR1 PRHDT, CDR2 FYEKMQ (reference sequence). V was shortened by 4 bases and J by 2 bases, with 11 bases between the two germline ends. The CDR3 is made up of 14 amino acids. CDR3 amino acids: CASSSSAGNYGYTF. The CDR3 bases are TGTGCCAGCAGCTCCAGCGCGGGGAACTATGGCTACACCTTC.

This clone was recorded a few times. CDR3 in DNA: TGTGCCATCAGTGAGTCTGTGGGAGGGAGTTACAATGAGCAGTTCTTC. It yields the protein CAISESVGGSYNEQFF. J is TRBJ2-1 and V is TRBV10-3; 7 bases are a match to TRBD2. Germline V lookup: CDR1 ENHRY, CDR2 SYGVKD. V was pared by 0 bases and J by 4 bases, with 6 bases of the junction left unmatched. The CDR3 is 16 residues long.

The gene calls are TRBV5-1 and TRBJ2-5; TRBD2 agrees at 14 bases. The V and J ends lost 7 bases and 2 bases, in that order; junction bases with no gene match: 4. Per the germline V gene, CDR1 is SGHRS and CDR2 is YFSETQ. The CDR3 extends over 15 amino acids. CDR3 DNA sequence: TGCGCCAGCTCAGGGACTAGCGGGAGACAAGAGACCCAGTACTTC. Translation gives CASSGTSGRQETQYF.

The chain is built from TRBV9 and TRBJ2-2; TRBD2 agrees at 7 bases. Germline values: CDR1 SGDLS, CDR2 YYNGEE. The CDR3 length is 13 residues. The ends lost 3 bases at V and 4 bases at J; junction bases unmatched: 0. CDR3 in DNA: TGTGCCAGCAGCGGGACTAGCACCGGGGAGCTGTTTTTT. Amino acids: CASSGTSTGELFF.

The V call is TRBV29-1, the J call TRBJ2-7; D remains unclear. Germline V gene data show CDR1 as SQVTM and CDR2 as ANQGSEA. V dropped 0 bases and J dropped 6 bases, with 6 bases sitting between them. CDR3 size: 11 residues. CDR3 residues: CSVEDSGEQYF. CDR3 sequence (DNA): TGCAGCGTTGAAGATTCAGGCGAGCAGTACTTC.

The chain links TRBV28 to TRBJ2-7, with a possible D match to TRBD2 (5 bases). V lost 5 bases and J lost 3, with 11 bases in between. The germline V gene encodes CDR1 MDHEN and CDR2 SYDVKM. The CDR3 runs to 13 residues. The CDR3 protein is CASSPGGGYEQYF. The CDR3 region has the DNA TGTGCCAGCAGTCCAGGAGGAGGCTACGAGCAGTACTTC. Drawing the rest from reference TRBV28 and TRBJ2-7, the complete variable domain is DVKVTQSSRYLVKRTGEKVFLECVQDMDHENMFWYRQDPGLGLRLIYFSYDVKMKEKGDIPEGYSVSREKKERFSLILESASTNQTSMYLCASSPGGGYEQYFGPGTRLTVT.

The chain carries TRBV2 and TRBJ2-7; 7 nucleotides agree with TRBD1. CDR1 is SNHLY, CDR2 FYNNEI, per germline. V was clipped by 5 bases and J by 2 bases; unmatched bases: 3. This CDR3 is built from 13 residues. The DNA for the CDR3 is TGTGCCAGCAGTCGACAGGGACCCTACGAGCAGTACTTC. Its protein is CASSRQGPYEQYF.

V and J are TRBV12-3 or TRBV12-4 and TRBJ2-3; perhaps TRBD2 as D (5 bases). The CDR3 runs to 12 residues. V was shortened by 3 bases and J by 8 bases, with 9 bases between the two germline ends. The CDR3 DNA follows: TGTGCCAGCAGTTTCAGGACTGCTACGCAGTATTTT. It is translated as CASSFRTATQYF.

This clone has only one observation. Other DNA sequences in this sample translate to the same CDR3. The J gene is TRBJ2-5, the V gene TRBV5-1; TRBD1 agrees at 8 bases. V was pared by 4 bases and J by 5 bases, with 7 bases of the junction left unmatched. The V gene's germline CDR1 is SGHRS and CDR2 YFSETQ. CDR3 length: 14 amino acids. The CDR3 protein is CASSPRQGRETQYF. The CDR3, as DNA: TGCGCCAGCAGCCCCAGACAGGGGCGGGAGACCCAGTACTTC.

The rearrangement joins TRBV11-3 to TRBJ2-3, with D possibly TRBD1 on 6 matching bases. Trimming stripped 8 bases from V and 2 bases from J, with 17 bases between. The CDR3 totals 15 residues. The germline V gene encodes CDR1 SGHNT and CDR2 YENEEA. In DNA form, the CDR3 reads TGTGCCAGCGCGACAGGAGAGAGGGTCACAGATACGCAGTATTTT. Protein sequence: CASATGERVTDTQYF.

The chain is built from TRBV2 and TRBJ2-7; tentatively, D is TRBD1 (5 bases). This CDR3 spans 15 amino acids. CDR1 and CDR2 (germline): SNHLY, FYNNEI. V lost 4 bases to trimming and J lost 2 bases, with 15 bases between them. The CDR3 DNA sequence: TGTGCCAGCAGTGTCGTGGCAGGGCTTACCTACGAGCAGTACTTC. Translating it yields CASSVVAGLTYEQYF.

This CDR3 reads CASSQRASGANVLTF. In nucleotides, the CDR3 is TGTGCCAGCAGCCAGAGGGCCTCTGGGGCCAACGTCCTGACTTTC. This chain connects TRBV3-1 (or the pseudogene TRBV3-2) to TRBJ2-6; D may be TRBD2 (5 bases). V was clipped by 3 bases and J by 0 bases, with 6 bases between them. The CDR3 spans 15 residues. CDR1 LGHDT and CDR2 YNNKEL come from the germline V gene (reference sequence).

This CDR3 reads CASSIEAGYNEQFF. In DNA, the CDR3 is TGTGCCAGTAGTATAGAGGCGGGTTACAATGAGCAGTTCTTC. The rearrangement joins TRBV19 to TRBJ2-1; perhaps TRBD2 as D (5 bases). In germline, CDR1 is LNHDA, CDR2 SQIVND (reference sequence). Trimming took 0 bases from V and 4 from J, leaving 7 bases between them. The CDR3 extends over 14 amino acids.

The V gene is TRBV19, the J gene TRBJ2-7, with D perhaps TRBD1 (7 bases). There are 14 residues in the CDR3. Germline V lookup: CDR1 LNHDA, CDR2 SQIVND (reference sequence). V gave up 5 bases and J gave up 6 bases, with 17 bases separating them. CDR3 coding DNA: TGTGCCAGTAGTCTGACAGGGAGGATAAGCGAGCAGTACTTC. Protein: CASSLTGRISEQYF.

The chain is built from TRBV9 and TRBJ1-1, with unresolved D. Per the germline V gene, CDR1 is SGDLS and CDR2 is YYNGEE. The CDR3 has 12 amino acids. V gave up 0 bases and J gave up 7 bases, with 7 bases separating them. The CDR3 sequence is CASSVGGREAFF. As DNA, the CDR3 is TGTGCCAGCAGCGTAGGAGGGCGTGAAGCTTTCTTT.

The chain combines TRBV7-2 with TRBJ2-7; 8 nucleotides match TRBD2. Trimming cost V 3 bases and J 2 bases; bases outside gene matches: 6. There are 15 residues in the CDR3. Germline V lookup: CDR1 SGHTA, CDR2 FQGNSA. The CDR3 loop reads CASSFTSGSTYEQYF. The CDR3 DNA is TGTGCCAGCAGCTTCACTAGCGGATCTACCTACGAGCAGTACTTC.

The rearrangement uses TRBV3-1 (or the pseudogene TRBV3-2) and TRBJ1-4; D remains unclear. Trimming took off 3 bases at V and 2 bases at J, with 16 bases between the two ends. CDR3 length equals 17 residues. Germline lookup yields CDR1 LGHDT and CDR2 YNNKEL (reference sequence). The CDR3 coding sequence is TGTGCCAGCAGCCACTTAGGAGACCTCGAGACTAATGAAAAACTGTTTTTT. As protein: CASSHLGDLETNEKLFF.

This chain uses TRBV7-9 with TRBJ2-1; 9 bases map to TRBD1. The germline V gene encodes CDR1 SEHNR and CDR2 FQNEAQ (reference sequence). This CDR3 region has 16 residues. V lost 4 bases and J lost 7; bases outside the gene matches: 11. CDR3 protein: CASSSEQGAAGNEQFF. As DNA, the CDR3 is TGTGCCAGCAGCTCCGAACAGGGGGCAGCAGGGAATGAGCAGTTCTTC.

The J gene is TRBJ2-7, the V gene TRBV14, with a weak D call TRBD2 (5 bases). In germline, CDR1 is SGHDN, CDR2 FVKESK. The CDR3 extends over 14 amino acids. V dropped 4 bases and J dropped 3 bases, with 13 bases sitting between them. The CDR3 DNA reads as TGTGCCAGCAGCCCCCTGAACCGGGACTACGAGCAGTACTTC. It encodes CASSPLNRDYEQYF.

V is TRBV5-5 and J is TRBJ2-6, with D unresolved. Germline V lookup: CDR1 SGHKS, CDR2 YYEKEE (reference sequence). The CDR3 contains 16 residues. Trimming pared 3 bases from V and 0 bases from J, leaving 10 bases between. CDR3 nucleotide sequence: TGTGCCAGCAGCTCAACAGCAGTCTCTGGGGCCAACGTCCTGACTTTC. Protein: CASSSTAVSGANVLTF.

The chain carries TRBV7-9 and TRBJ2-4; D not certain. The V end lost 5 bases, the J end lost 0 bases, and 11 bases lay between the germline ends. The CDR3 is 15 amino acids. From germline, CDR1 is SEHNR and CDR2 FQNEAQ (reference sequence). CDR3 amino acids: CASSRNSIAKNIQYF. The DNA of the CDR3 is TGTGCCAGCAGCCGAAATTCTATAGCCAAAAACATTCAGTACTTC.

The chain joins TRBV28 to TRBJ1-5; TRBD1 agrees at 8 bases. In germline, CDR1 is MDHEN, CDR2 SYDVKM. This CDR3 region has 17 residues. Germline trimming cut 5 bases from V and 7 bases from J; bases unmatched to any gene: 16. DNA of the CDR3: TGTGCCAGCAGTGCCTTACAGGGGGAAGGGGTCTGGCAGCCCCAGCATTTT. It is translated as CASSALQGEGVWQPQHF.

The rearrangement uses TRBV3-1 (or the pseudogene TRBV3-2) and TRBJ2-1; perhaps TRBD1 as D (6 bases). Trimming removed 4 bases from V and 4 bases from J, with 14 bases in between. CDR1 LGHDT and CDR2 YNNKEL come from the germline V gene (reference sequence). The CDR3 extends over 15 amino acids. This CDR3 reads CASSLGQISYNEQFF. The CDR3 region has the DNA TGTGCCAGCAGCCTCGGACAGATTAGTTACAATGAGCAGTTCTTC.

The chain is built from TRBV7-9 and TRBJ2-1; D is uncertain. The CDR3 has 10 amino acids. The germline gives CDR1 SEHNR, CDR2 FQNEAQ (reference sequence). V was pared by 4 bases and J by 9 bases, with 4 bases between. CDR3 DNA: TGTGCCAGCAGCTCCAGTGAGCAGTTCTTC. It translates to CASSSSEQFF.

This sequence joins TRBV6-6 and TRBJ2-7; 7 bases align to TRBD1. From germline, CDR1 is MNHNY and CDR2 SVGAGI (reference sequence). The CDR3 is 14 residues long. Trimming at V came to 6 bases and at J to 6 bases, leaving 11 bases not matched to a gene. The CDR3 protein is CASSRGQNLGEQYF. CDR3 DNA sequence: TGTGCCAGCAGCCGGGGACAGAATCTCGGCGAGCAGTACTTC.